Each of the 8 T cell receptor beta chains below was sequenced from the same sample in a study of T cell responses to AZD1222 COVID-19 vaccine (dated by TCRdb to about 2021). Libraries came from the immunoSEQ multiplex PCR assay. TCRdb's version of the immuneACCESS table is confined to in-frame rearrangements and falls short of the full clone set. An unresolved V gene accounts for under half of the shortfall where checked; the remainder is of unknown origin. This sample comprises approximately 92,000 clones, roughly 87% of them detected only once. Just under 3% of the sample lies in the top ten. What the time point label conveys for this sample: baseline before first vaccination. The sample in question was peripheral blood, obtained on day 0 of AZD1222 vaccination. All receptors derive from an adult in good health.

This clone qualifies as medium-sized. The chain links TRBV2 to TRBJ2-3; maybe TRBD2 (6 bases). Trimming pared 7 bases from V and 0 bases from J, leaving 11 bases between. The CDR3 runs 14 residues. Germline V CDR1 and CDR2: SNHLY, FYNNEI. The CDR3 DNA sequence: TGTGCCAGCACCAAAGCGGGTAGCACAGATACGCAGTATTTT. Encoded protein: CASTKAGSTDTQYF.

The chain uses TRBV11-3 and TRBJ1-2; a possible D gene is TRBD1 (5 bases). CDR1 SGHNT and CDR2 YENEEA come from the germline V gene. The ends were cut back, 4 bases at V and 4 bases at J, with 28 bases in the middle. The CDR3 sequence is 19 residues long. The CDR3 DNA follows: TGTGCCAGCAGCTCCCGGACCTCGACCGGGGGGAGTATCTCCTATGGCTACACCTTC. Residues: CASSSRTSTGGSISYGYTF. Together with reference TRBV11-3 and TRBJ1-2, the CDR3 gives the full variable domain: EAGVVQSPRYKIIEKKQPVAFWCNPISGHNTLYWYLQNLGQGPELLIRYENEEAVDDSQLPKDRFSAERLKGVDSTLKIQPAELGDSAVYLCASSSRTSTGGSISYGYTFGSGTRLTVV.

This chain uses TRBV4-1 with TRBJ2-1; no firm D call. The CDR3 loop spans 11 amino acids. The V end was cut by 5 bases, the J end by 5 bases, with 4 bases between. The germline V gene encodes CDR1 MGHRA and CDR2 YSYEKL. The CDR3 bases are TGCGCCAGCAGCACCAACAATGAGCAGTTCTTC. Protein: CASSTNNEQFF.

The rearrangement links TRBV19 to TRBJ1-5; 8 bases line up with TRBD1. CDR1 and CDR2 (germline): LNHDA, SQIVND (reference sequence). This CDR3 is built from 13 residues. V trimming: 6 bases; J trimming: 11 bases; junction bases outside the gene matches: 9. CDR3: CASSLGQGLAQHF. The CDR3 coding sequence is TGTGCCAGTAGCCTTGGACAGGGTTTAGCCCAGCATTTT.

This rearrangement joins TRBV5-6 to TRBJ2-7; 8 nucleotides match TRBD1. V shed 7 bases, J shed 0 bases, and the junction held 6 bases outside the gene matches. Germline V lookup: CDR1 SGHDT, CDR2 YYEEEE. The CDR3 has 14 residues. This CDR3 is CASSGGAGSYEQYF. Written as DNA, the CDR3 is TGTGCCAGCTCAGGGGGCGCGGGCTCCTACGAGCAGTACTTC.

V is TRBV19 and J is TRBJ1-6; D is uncertain. Trimming removed 5 bases from V and 10 bases from J, with 18 bases in between. The CDR3 spans 15 residues. Looked up from germline, CDR1 is LNHDA and CDR2 is SQIVND (reference sequence). The CDR3 region is CASSPRIVGKSPLHF. Written as DNA, the CDR3 is TGTGCCAGTAGTCCTCGCATAGTGGGGAAATCACCCCTCCACTTT.

This clone was seen more than once but under ten times. The rearrangement links TRBV7-9 to TRBJ1-1; the match to TRBD1 covers 11 bases. The CDR3 consists of 15 residues. The trim removed 3 bases at V and 6 bases at J, leaving 6 bases unmatched. The germline V gene has CDR1 SEHNR and CDR2 FQNEAQ (reference sequence). The CDR3 spells CASSFVDRGLPEAFF. The CDR3 DNA is TGTGCCAGCAGCTTCGTGGACAGGGGGCTTCCTGAAGCTTTCTTT.

This rearrangement joins TRBV28 to TRBJ1-3, with D perhaps matching TRBD1 (5 bases). Germline loops: CDR1 MDHEN, CDR2 SYDVKM. V was clipped by 3 bases and J by 2 bases, with 8 bases between them. The CDR3 spans 14 residues. The CDR3 sequence: CASSFRGTGNTIYF. The CDR3, as DNA: TGTGCCAGCAGTTTCCGGGGCACTGGAAACACCATATATTTT.